The clone carrying this T cell receptor beta chain was found many times. The source of the sample is a study of neurological immune-mediated disorders. In Maryland, USA, blood bank volunteers were the healthy controls. Trimming shortened V by 6 bases and J by 8 bases, and 20 bases separated the two germline ends. This CDR3 has 15 amino acids. Germline CDR1 and CDR2: MNHEY and SVGAGI. Each sequencing run yielded over 160 million TCR-beta sequences from 15-18 subjects. A single record per CDR3 protein comes from TCRdb applying MiXCR to the 5' RACE reads. The data show 39,000 or so distinct CDR3 sequences, with roughly 5% seen just once and approximately 8.7% held by the top ten.

This TCR derives from a man aged 18-30 years in good health. Source material: CD4+ T cells from blood. The rearrangement links TRBV6-5 to TRBJ1-3; D gene unclear. CDR3 nucleotides: TGTGCCAGCAGGACGTCACAATCGTCGGCGCACACCATATATTTT. The encoded protein is CASRTSQSSAHTIYF.